The T cell receptor beta chain under discussion was sequenced for a study of T-cell reconstitution after alpha-beta-depleted transplantation in children. The CDR3 covers 16 residues. Germline V CDR1 and CDR2: SGDLS, YYNGEE. With 1 base clipped from V and 7 bases from J, the junction kept 7 bases outside the gene matches. Preparation of the TCRbeta library involved a method that used unique molecular identifiers. TCRdb ran MiXCR on the PCR reads and lists one entry per CDR3 protein. The table shows about 870,000 distinct CDR3 sequences, with roughly 15% occurring only once. This clonotype was seen a few times. Its antigen is not known. Overall study results and limits: Day-60 TCRbeta diversity that was high in some patients was derived from surviving recipient T cells and thymic progenitors.

The chain employs TRBV9 and TRBJ2-1, with TRBD2 matching over 11 bases. The specimen was PBMCs, mostly from graft donor cells, collected 360 days after TCRalphabeta/CD19-depleted stem cell transplant. The source of this sequence is a male patient younger than 18 who had a stem cell transplant for acute lymphoblastic leukemia, so the T cells may come from the graft donor. CDR3 protein: CASSVILAGGLNEQFF. In DNA form, the CDR3 reads TGTGCCAGCAGCGTAATCCTAGCGGGGGGCCTGAATGAGCAGTTCTTC.